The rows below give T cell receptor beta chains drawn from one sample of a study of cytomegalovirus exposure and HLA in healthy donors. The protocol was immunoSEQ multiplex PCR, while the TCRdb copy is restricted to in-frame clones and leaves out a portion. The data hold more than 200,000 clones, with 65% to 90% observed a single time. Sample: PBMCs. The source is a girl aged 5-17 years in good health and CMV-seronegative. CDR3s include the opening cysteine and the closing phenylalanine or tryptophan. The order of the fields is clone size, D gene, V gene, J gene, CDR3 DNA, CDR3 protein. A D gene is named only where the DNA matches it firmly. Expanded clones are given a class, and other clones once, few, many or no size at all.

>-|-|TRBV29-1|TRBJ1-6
TGCAGCGTTGGGGAGGGTATATGGTATTCACCCCTCCACTTT
CSVGEGIWYSPLHF
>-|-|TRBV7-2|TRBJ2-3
TGTGCCAGCAGCCCCATATCACGGGGTAAGACAGATACGCAGTATTTT
CASSPISRGKTDTQYF
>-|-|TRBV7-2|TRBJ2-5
TGTGCCAGCAGCTTTGTATTCGGGGGTCGGAAAGAGACCCAGTACTTC
CASSFVFGGRKETQYF
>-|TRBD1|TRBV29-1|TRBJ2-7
TGCAGCGTTGTTTTTCCGGACAGGGGTGTCGAGCAGTACTTC
CSVVFPDRGVEQYF
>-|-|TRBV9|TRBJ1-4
TGTGCCAGCAGCCCCAACAGGGCAACTAATGAAAAACTGTTTTTT
CASSPNRATNEKLFF
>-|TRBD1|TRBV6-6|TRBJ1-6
TGTGCCAGCAGTTTCGACAGGGGGAATTCACCCCTCCACTTT
CASSFDRGNSPLHF
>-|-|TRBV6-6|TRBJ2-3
TGTGCCAGCAGAACTCAGGGAAAAAGTGGCACAGATACGCAGTATTTT
CASRTQGKSGTDTQYF
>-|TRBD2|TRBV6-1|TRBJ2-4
TGTGCCAGCAGTGAAATAAGGACTAGCGGGAGGGGAGGGGCAGCCAAAAACATTCAGTACTTC
CASSEIRTSGRGGAAKNIQYF
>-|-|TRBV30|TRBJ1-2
TGTGCCTGGAGTCCTACCCCTTATGGCTACACCTTC
CAWSPTPYGYTF
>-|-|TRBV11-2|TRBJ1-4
TGTGCCAGCAGCTTAGGGCTCCGTGAAAAACTGTTTTTT
CASSLGLREKLFF
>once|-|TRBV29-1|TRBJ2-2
TGCAGCGTTGAAGATCCAACCCCACCCGGCCAGGGGAAAACCGGGGAGCTGTTTTTT
CSVEDPTPPGQGKTGELFF
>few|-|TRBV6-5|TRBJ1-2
TGTGCCAGCAGCCCGGGGTCATATGGCTACACCTTC
CASSPGSYGYTF
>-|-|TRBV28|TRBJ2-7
TGTGCCAGCAGTTTAGGAGGCGGGGCTCTCGAGCAGTACTTC
CASSLGGGALEQYF
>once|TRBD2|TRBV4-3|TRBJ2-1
TGCGCCAGCAGCCCTAGAGCGGGGGGGCTCGACAATGAGCAGTTCTTC
CASSPRAGGLDNEQFF
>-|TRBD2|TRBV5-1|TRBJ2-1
TGCGCCAGCAGCCAACTAGCGGGAGGATACAATGAGCAGTTCTTC
CASSQLAGGYNEQFF
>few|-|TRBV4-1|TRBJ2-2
TGCGCCAGCAGCCAAGATGCAGGAACCGGGGAGCTGTTTTTT
CASSQDAGTGELFF
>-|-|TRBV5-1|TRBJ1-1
TGCGCCAGCAGCTTAAATATTCGAGTGAACACTGAAGCTTTCTTT
CASSLNIRVNTEAFF
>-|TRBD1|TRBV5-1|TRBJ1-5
TGCGCCAGCAGCGAGCAAAGGGACAGGGGAGGTAAGGATCAGCCCCAGCATTTT
CASSEQRDRGGKDQPQHF
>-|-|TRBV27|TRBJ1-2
TGTGCCAGCAGTTTATCGGTCAGTCGCTATGGCTACACCTTC
CASSLSVSRYGYTF
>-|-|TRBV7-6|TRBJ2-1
TGTGCCAGCAGCCGGGGGGCAGGCAACTACAATGAGCAGTTCTTC
CASSRGAGNYNEQFF
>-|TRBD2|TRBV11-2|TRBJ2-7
TGTGCCAGCAGCTTAGGACTAGCGGCCTACGAGCAGTACTTC
CASSLGLAAYEQYF
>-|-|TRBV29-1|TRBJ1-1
TGCAGCGTGGGGGCCCGTGAAGCTTTCTTT
CSVGAREAFF
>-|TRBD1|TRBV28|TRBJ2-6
TGTGCCAGCAGTCCCCGACCACAAACTACAGGGGGCCCTGGGGCCAACGTCCTGACTTTC
CASSPRPQTTGGPGANVLTF
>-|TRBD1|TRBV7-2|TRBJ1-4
TGTGCCAGCAGCTTAAGGGACAGGAATGAAAAACTGTTTTTT
CASSLRDRNEKLFF
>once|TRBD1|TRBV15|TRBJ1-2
TGTGCCACCAGCAAGGGACAGCTACCTGGGTATGGCTACACCTTC
CATSKGQLPGYGYTF
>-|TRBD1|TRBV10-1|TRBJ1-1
TGCGCCAGCAGTGAGAACGGAGGGGGCTCTGAAGCTTTCTTT
CASSENGGGSEAFF
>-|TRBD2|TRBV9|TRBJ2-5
TGTGCCAGCAGCGTAGGGCTAGCGGGCAATACTCACCAAGAGACCCAGTACTTC
CASSVGLAGNTHQETQYF
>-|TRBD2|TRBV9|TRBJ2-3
TGTGCCAGCAGCGCCCGACTAGCGGGGCGCTCAGATACGCAGTATTTT
CASSARLAGRSDTQYF